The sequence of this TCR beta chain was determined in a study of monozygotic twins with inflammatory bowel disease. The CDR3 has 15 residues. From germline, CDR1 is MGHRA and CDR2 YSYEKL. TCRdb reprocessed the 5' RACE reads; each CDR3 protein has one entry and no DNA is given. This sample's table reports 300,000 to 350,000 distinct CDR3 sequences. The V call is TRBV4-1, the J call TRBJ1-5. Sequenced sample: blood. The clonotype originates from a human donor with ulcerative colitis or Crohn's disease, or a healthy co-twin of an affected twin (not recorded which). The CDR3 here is CASSQPTLGNQPQHF.